The T cell receptor beta chain described here comes from a study of shared clonotypes between healthy human individuals. Per the original methods: Sequence data from immunoSEQ were junction-only and lacked quality scores; consequently, filtering differed. The repertoire was sequenced with immunoSEQ multiplex PCR; TCRdb's copy has only in-frame clones and lacks some. The DNA was the basis for D and trimming; V, J and clone size are from that table. The profile covers 2 million to 2.5 million clones, with 90% to 97% appearing a single time and less than 0.15% taken by the ten largest. Study-wide results and caveats: Among the subsets, naive ones generally showed larger estimated richness than memory ones. Against clonotypes common to all four donors, non-shared ones had lower generation probabilities.

On this clone itself: Its antigen is unknown.

It was into CD45RA+ naive and CD45RA-negative memory subsets that the CD4+ cells were split. The clonotype was recovered from a young man in good health. The sample was naive CD4+ T cells sorted from blood. The subset is: CD45RA+ positively selected.

This CDR3 is CAFPRHDRSRAGSTEAFF. The CDR3 DNA reads TGTGCCTTTCCGCGGCACGACAGGAGTAGAGCGGGTAGCACTGAAGCTTTCTTT. V gene TRBV7-7 combines with J gene TRBJ1-1; D may be TRBD1 (6 bases). The CDR3 consists of 18 residues. V was clipped by 11 bases and J by 4 bases, with 32 bases between them. Germline V gene data show CDR1 as SSHAT and CDR2 as FNYEAQ (reference sequence).